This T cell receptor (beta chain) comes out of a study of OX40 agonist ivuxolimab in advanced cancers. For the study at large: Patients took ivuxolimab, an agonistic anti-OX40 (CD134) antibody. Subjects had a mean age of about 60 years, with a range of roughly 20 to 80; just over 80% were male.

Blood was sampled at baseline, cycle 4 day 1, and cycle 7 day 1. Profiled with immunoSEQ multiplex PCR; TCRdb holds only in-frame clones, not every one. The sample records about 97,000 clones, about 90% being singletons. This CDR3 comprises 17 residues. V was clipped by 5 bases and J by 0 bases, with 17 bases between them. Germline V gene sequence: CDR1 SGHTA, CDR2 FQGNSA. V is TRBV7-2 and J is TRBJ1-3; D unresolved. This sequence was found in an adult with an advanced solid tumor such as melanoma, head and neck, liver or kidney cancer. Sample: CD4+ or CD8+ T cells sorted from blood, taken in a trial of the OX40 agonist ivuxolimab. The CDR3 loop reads CASSRIGELSSGNTIYF. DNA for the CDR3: TGTGCCAGCAGCCGAATTGGAGAGCTGAGCTCTGGAAACACCATATATTTT. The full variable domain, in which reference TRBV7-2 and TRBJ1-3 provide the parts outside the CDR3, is GAGVSQSPSNKVTEKGKDVELRCDPISGHTALYWYRQSLGQGLEFLIYFQGNSAPDKSGLPSDRFSAERTGGSVSTLTIQRTQQEDSAVYLCASSRIGELSSGNTIYFGEGSWLTVV.